This TCR beta chain was recovered during a study of identical twins. Healthy Caucasians were all of the donors. TCRdb ran MiXCR on the 5' RACE reads and lists one entry per CDR3 protein. The sample records 690,000 or so distinct CDR3 sequences, over 5% being singletons. This clonotype has a count of ten or more. Sequenced: naive T cells sorted from blood. The sequence came from a man aged 18 to 29 in good health.

The CDR3: CASSRQSGLSEETQYF. The CDR3, as DNA: TGTGCCAGCAGCCGACAGTCGGGACTATCAGAGGAGACCCAGTACTTC. The chain employs TRBV7-2 and TRBJ2-5; 7 bases match TRBD2. The CDR3 length is 16 residues. From germline, CDR1 is SGHTA and CDR2 FQGNSA. V shed 5 bases, J shed 5 bases, and the junction held 14 bases outside the gene matches.